This T cell receptor (beta chain) originates from a study of memory CD4+ T cells and cytomegalovirus serostatus. Study-wide results and caveats: CD4+ memory repertoires contained about 40% of the roughly 160 reported CMV TCRbeta sequences. Suggested: most of the CMV-linked TCR signature lies in CD4+ memory cells.

Notes on this clone: Its matching antigen is unknown.

CDR1 is SGHNT, CDR2 YENEEA, per germline. V lost 4 bases and J lost 3; bases outside the gene matches: 5. The CDR3 covers 14 residues. Single viable CD3+CD4+CD8-CD45RO+ cells were sorted as the memory CD4+ T cells. TCRdb keeps only in-frame clones here, not all; method: immunoSEQ multiplex PCR. The sample consists of 50,000 to 55,000 clones, roughly three quarters of them appearing once. This sequence was found in an adult in good health and CMV-seronegative. This sequence joins TRBV11-3 and TRBJ2-5; 7 nucleotides line up with TRBD1. Source material: memory CD4+ T cells from blood. This chain's CDR3 is CASSSPDREETQYF. The CDR3 DNA follows: TGTGCCAGCAGCTCACCCGACAGGGAAGAGACCCAGTACTTC.